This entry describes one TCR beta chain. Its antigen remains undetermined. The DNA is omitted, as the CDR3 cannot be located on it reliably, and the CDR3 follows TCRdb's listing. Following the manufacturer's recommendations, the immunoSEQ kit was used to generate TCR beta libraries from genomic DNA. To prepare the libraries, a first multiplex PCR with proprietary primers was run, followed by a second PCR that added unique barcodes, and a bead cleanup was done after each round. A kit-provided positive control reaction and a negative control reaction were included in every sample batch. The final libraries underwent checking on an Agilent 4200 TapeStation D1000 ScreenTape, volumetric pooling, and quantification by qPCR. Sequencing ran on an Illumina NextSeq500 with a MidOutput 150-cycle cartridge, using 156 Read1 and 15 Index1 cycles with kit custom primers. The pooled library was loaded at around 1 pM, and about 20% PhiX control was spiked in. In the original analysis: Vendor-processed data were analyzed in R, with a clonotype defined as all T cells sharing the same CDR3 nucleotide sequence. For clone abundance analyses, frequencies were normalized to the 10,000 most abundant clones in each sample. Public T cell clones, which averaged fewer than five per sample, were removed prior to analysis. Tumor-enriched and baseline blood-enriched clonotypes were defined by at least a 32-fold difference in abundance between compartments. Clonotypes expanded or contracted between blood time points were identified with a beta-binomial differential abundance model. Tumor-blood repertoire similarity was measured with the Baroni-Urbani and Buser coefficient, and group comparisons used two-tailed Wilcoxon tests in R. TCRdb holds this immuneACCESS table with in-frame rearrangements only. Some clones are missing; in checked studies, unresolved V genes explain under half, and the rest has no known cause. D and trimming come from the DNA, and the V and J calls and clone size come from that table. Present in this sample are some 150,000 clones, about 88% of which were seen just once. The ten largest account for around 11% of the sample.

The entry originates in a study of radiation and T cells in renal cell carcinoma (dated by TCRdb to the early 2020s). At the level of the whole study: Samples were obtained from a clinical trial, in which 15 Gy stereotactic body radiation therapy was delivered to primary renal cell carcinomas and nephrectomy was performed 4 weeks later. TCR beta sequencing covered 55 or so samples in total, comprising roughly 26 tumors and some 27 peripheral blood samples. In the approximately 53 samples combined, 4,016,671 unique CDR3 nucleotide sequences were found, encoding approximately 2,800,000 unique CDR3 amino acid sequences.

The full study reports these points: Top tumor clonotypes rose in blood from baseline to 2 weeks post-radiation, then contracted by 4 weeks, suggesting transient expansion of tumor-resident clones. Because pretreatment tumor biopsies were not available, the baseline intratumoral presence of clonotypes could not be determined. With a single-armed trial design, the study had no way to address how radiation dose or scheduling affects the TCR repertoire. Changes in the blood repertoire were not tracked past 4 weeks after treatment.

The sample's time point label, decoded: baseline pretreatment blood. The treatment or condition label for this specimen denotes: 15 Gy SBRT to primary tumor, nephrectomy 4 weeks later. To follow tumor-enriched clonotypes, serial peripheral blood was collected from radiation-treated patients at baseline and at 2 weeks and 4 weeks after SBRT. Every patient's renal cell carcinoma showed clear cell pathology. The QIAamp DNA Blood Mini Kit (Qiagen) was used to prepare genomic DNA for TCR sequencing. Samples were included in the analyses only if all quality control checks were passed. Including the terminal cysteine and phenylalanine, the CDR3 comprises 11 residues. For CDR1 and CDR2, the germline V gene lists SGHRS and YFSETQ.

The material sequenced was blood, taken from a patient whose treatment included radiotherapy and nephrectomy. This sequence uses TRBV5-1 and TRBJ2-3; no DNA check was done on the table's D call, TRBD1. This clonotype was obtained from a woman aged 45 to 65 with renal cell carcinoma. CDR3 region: CASSPDTQYFF.